Given below is one T cell receptor beta chain in context. The source of the sample is a study of blood T cell repertoires in COVID-19. Study details: COVID-19 samples collected from the United States, Italy and Spain covered acute and convalescent phases.

The V gene's germline CDR1 is KGHDR and CDR2 SFDVKD. This CDR3 comprises 17 residues. The ends lost 6 bases at V and 3 bases at J; junction bases unmatched: 12. TCRdb keeps only in-frame clones here, not all; method: immunoSEQ multiplex PCR. Of about 83,000 clones in the sample, about 82% were seen once. The chain uses TRBV24-1 and TRBJ2-3; 9 bases align to TRBD2. The sequenced material came from peripheral blood. This sequence originates from a man over 45 with active COVID-19. CDR3: CATSRPPAGGLTDTQYF. The CDR3 coding sequence is TGTGCCACCAGTCGACCCCCAGCGGGGGGCCTGACAGATACGCAGTATTTT.